This TCR beta chain comes out of a study of blood T cell repertoires in COVID-19. At the level of the study: There were acute and convalescent COVID-19 samples, and they came from the United States, Italy and Spain. Sources were T cells, B-cell-depleted T cells, or PBMCs; the material itself was cDNA or gDNA.

In the study's own analysis: The assay estimated nucleated cells by amplifying reference gene primers. Data came from immunoSEQ multiplex PCR; TCRdb stores just in-frame clones and leaves some out. Clone size and V and J calls were adopted from that table, with D and trimming inferred from the DNA. This table holds about 330,000 clones, more than 80% found once. The CDR3 sequence is 16 residues long. The V and J ends lost 0 bases and 2 bases, in that order; junction bases with no gene match: 5. CDR1 and CDR2 (germline): SEHNR, FQNEAQ (reference sequence). The sequenced sample consisted of peripheral blood. The receptor was derived from a man aged 18 to 35 who had recovered from COVID-19. The J gene is TRBJ2-3, the V gene TRBV7-9, with 7 positions matching TRBD1. CDR3 in DNA: TGTGCCAGCAGCTTAGCGGGACAGTCGAACACAGATACGCAGTATTTT. Amino acids: CASSLAGQSNTDTQYF.